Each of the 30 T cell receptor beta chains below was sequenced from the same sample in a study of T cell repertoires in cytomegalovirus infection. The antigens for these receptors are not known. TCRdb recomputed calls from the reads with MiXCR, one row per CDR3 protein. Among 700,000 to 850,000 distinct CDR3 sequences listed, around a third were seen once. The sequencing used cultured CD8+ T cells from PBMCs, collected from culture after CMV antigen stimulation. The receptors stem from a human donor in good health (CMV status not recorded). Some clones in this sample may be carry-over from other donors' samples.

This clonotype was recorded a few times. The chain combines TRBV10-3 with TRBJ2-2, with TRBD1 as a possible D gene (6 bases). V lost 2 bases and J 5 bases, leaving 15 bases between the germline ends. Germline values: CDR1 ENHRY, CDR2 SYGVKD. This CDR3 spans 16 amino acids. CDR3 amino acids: CAISEGTRGATGELFF. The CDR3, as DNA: TGTGCCATCAGTGAGGGTACCAGGGGCGCAACCGGGGAGCTGTTTTTT.

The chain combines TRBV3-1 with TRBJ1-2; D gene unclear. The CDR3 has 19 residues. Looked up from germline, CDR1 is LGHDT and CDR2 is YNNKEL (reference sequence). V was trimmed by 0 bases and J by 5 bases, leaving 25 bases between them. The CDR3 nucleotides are TGTGCCAGCAGCCAAGACCGTAGTTCCCGTAATACGAGAAGGTATGGCTACACCTTC. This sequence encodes CASSQDRSSRNTRRYGYTF.

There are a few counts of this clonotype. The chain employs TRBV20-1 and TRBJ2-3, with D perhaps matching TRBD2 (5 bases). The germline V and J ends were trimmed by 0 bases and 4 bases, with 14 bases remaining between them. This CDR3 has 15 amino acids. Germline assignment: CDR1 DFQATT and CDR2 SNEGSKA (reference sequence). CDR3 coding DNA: TGCAGTGCTAGAGATGTGGCGGGTAGAGCAGATACGCAGTATTTT. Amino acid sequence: CSARDVAGRADTQYF.

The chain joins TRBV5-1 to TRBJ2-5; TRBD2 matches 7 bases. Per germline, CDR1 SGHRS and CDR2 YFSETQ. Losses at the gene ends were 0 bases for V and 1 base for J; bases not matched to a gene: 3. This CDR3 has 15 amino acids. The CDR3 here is CASSLESGTQETQYF. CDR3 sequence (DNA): TGCGCCAGCAGCTTGGAGAGCGGGACCCAAGAGACCCAGTACTTC.

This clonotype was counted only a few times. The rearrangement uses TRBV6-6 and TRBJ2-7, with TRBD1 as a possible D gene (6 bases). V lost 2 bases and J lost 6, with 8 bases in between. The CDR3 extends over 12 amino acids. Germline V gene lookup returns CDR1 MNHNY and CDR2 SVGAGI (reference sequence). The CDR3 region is CASSYGGVEQYV. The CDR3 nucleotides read TGTGCCAGCAGTTACGGGGGCGTCGAGCAGTACGTC.

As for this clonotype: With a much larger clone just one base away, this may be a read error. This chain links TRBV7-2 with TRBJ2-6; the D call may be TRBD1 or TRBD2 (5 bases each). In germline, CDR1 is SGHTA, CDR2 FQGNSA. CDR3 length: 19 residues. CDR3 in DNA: TGTGCCAGCAGCTACCAGGGTCGGCATGGAGGCTCTGGGGCCGACGTCCTGACTTTC. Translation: CASSYQGRHGGSGADVLTF.

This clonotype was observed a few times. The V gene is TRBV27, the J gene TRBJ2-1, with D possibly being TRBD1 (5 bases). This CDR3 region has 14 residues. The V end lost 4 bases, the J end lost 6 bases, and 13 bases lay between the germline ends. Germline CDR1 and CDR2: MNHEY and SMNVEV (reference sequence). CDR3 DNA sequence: TGTGCCAGCAGTTGGAGTCAGGGTAGCAATGAGCAGTTCTTC. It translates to CASSWSQGSNEQFF.

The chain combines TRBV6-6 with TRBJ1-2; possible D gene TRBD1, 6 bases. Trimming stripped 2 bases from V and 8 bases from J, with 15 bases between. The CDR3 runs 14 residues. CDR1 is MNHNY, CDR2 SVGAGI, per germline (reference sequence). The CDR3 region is CASSYDRLSWGYTF. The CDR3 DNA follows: TGTGCCAGCAGTTACGACAGGCTCTCGTGGGGCTACACCTTC.

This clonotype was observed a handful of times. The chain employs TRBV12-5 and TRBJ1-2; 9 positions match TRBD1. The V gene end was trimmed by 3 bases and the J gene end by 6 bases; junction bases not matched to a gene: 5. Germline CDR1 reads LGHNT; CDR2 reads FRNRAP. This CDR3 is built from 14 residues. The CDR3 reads CASGLGDRVNGYTF. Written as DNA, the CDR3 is TGTGCTAGTGGTTTAGGGGACAGGGTAAATGGCTACACCTTC.

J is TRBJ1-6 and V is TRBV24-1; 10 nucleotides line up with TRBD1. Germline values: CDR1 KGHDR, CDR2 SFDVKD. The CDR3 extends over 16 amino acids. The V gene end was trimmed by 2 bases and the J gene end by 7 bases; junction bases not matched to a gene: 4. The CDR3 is CATSDWDRGDNSPLHF. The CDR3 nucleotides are TGTGCCACCAGTGATTGGGACAGGGGCGACAATTCACCCCTCCACTTT.

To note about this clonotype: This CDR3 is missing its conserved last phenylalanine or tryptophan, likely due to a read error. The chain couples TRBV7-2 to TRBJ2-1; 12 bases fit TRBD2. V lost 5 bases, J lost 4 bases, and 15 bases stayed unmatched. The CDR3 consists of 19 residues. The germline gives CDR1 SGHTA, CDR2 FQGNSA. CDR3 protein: CASSALDWSSGGGYNEQFV. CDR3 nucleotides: TGTGCCAGCAGCGCCCTCGATTGGTCTAGCGGGGGGGGTTACAATGAGCAGTTCGTC.

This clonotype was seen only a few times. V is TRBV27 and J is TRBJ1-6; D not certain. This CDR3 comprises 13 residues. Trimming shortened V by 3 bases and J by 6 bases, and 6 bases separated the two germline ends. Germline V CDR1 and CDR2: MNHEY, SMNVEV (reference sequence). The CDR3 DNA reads TGTGCCAGCAGTTTGGGCTTTAATTCACCCCTCCACTTT. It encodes CASSLGFNSPLHF.

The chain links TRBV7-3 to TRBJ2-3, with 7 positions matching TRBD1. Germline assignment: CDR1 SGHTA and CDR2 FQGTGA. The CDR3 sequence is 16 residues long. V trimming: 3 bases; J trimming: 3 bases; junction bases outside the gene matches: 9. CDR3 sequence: CASSFTGVSETDTQYF. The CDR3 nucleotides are TGTGCCAGCAGCTTTACAGGGGTCTCGGAGACAGATACGCAGTATTTT.

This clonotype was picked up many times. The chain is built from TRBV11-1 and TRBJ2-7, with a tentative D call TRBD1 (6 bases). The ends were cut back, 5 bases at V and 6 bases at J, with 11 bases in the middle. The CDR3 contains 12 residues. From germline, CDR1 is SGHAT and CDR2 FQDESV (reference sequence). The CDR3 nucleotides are TGTGCCAGCAGCCCTGGGGGCCTCGAGCAGTACGTC. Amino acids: CASSPGGLEQYV.

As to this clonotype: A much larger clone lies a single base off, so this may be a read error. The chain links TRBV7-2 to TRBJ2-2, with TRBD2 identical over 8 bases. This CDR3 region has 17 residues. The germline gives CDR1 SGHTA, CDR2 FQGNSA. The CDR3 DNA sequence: TGTGCCAACAGCTTAGGGAGTAGCGGGGTGTTCACCGGGGAGCTGTTTTTT. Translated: CANSLGSSGVFTGELFF.

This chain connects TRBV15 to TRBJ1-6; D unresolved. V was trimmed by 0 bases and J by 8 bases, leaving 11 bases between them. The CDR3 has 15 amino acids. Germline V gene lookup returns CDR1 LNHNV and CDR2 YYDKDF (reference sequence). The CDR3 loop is CATSRDRRVDSPLHF. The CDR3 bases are TGTGCCACCAGCAGAGATAGACGAGTTGATTCACCCCTCCACTTT.

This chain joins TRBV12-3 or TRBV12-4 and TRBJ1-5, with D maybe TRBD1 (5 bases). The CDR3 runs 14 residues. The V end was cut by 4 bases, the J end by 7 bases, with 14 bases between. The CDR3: CASSSGAEEQPQHF. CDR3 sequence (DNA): TGTGCCAGCAGTTCCGGGGCAGAAGAACAGCCCCAGCATTTT.

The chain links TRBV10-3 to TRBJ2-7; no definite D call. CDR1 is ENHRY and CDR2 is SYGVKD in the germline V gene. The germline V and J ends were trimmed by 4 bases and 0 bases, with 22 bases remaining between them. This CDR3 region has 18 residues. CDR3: CAISARPLNKVDSYEQYF. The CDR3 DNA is TGTGCCATCAGTGCTCGTCCTCTAAACAAGGTAGACTCCTACGAGCAGTACTTC.

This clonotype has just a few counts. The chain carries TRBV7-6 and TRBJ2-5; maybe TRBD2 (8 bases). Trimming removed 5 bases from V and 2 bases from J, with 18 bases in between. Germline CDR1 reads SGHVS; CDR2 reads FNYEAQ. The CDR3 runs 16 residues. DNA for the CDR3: TGTGCCAGCAGCCCCCGGGAGGGGGACAGACAAGAGACCCAGTACTTC. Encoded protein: CASSPREGDRQETQYF.

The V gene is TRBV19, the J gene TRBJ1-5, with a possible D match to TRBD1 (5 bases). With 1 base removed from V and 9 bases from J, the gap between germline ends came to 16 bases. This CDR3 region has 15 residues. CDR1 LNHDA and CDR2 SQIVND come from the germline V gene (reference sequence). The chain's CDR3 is CASSIVQGGHRPQHF. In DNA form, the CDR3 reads TGTGCCAGTAGTATAGTTCAGGGAGGACACCGGCCCCAGCATTTT.

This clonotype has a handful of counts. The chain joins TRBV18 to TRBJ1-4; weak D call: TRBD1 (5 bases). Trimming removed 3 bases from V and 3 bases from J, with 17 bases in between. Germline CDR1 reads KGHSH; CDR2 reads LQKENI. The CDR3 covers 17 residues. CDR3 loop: CASSPTDNPASNEKLFF. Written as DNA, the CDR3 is TGTGCCAGCTCACCGACGGACAACCCCGCGTCTAATGAAAAACTGTTTTTT. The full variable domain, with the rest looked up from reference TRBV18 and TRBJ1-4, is NAGVMQNPRHLVRRRGQEARLRCSPMKGHSHVYWYRQLPEEGLKFMVYLQKENIIDESGMPKERFSAEFPKEGPSILRIQQVVRGDSAAYFCASSPTDNPASNEKLFFGSGTQLSVL.

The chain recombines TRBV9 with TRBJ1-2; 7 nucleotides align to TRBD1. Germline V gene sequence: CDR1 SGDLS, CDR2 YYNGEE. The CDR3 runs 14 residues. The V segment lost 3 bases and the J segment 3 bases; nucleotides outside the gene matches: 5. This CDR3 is CASSGPGTDYGYTF. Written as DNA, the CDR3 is TGTGCCAGCAGCGGGCCCGGGACAGACTATGGCTACACCTTC.

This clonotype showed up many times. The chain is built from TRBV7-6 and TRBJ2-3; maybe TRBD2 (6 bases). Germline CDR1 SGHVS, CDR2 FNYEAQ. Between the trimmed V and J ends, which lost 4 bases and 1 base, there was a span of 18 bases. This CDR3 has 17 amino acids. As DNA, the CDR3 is TGTGCCAGCAGCTCCCAATTGGGGGGATACCGCACAGATACGCAGTATTTT. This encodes CASSSQLGGYRTDTQYF.

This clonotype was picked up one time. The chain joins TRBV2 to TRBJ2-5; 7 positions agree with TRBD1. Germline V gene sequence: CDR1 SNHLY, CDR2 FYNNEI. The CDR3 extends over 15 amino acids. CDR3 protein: CANSRDSQRQETQYF. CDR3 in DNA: TGTGCTAACAGTCGGGACAGTCAACGCCAAGAGACCCAGTACTTC.

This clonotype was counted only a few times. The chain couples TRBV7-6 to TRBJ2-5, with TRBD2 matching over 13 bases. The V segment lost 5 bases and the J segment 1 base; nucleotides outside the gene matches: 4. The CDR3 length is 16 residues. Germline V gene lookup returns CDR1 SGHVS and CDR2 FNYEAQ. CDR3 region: CASSPGLAGPQETQYF. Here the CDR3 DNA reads TGTGCCAGCAGCCCGGGACTAGCGGGGCCCCAAGAGACCCAGTACTTC. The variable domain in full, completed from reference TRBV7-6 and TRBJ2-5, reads GAGVSQSPRYKVTKRGQDVALRCDPISGHVSLYWYRQALGQGPEFLTYFNYEAQQDKSGLPNDRFSAERPEGSISTLTIQRTEQRDSAMYRCASSPGLAGPQETQYFGPGTRLLVL.

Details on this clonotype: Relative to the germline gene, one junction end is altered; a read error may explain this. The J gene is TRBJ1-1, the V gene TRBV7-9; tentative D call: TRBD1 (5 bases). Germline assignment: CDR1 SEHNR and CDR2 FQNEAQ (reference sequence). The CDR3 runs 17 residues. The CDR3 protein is CASSLESRTTLEGQACF. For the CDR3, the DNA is TGTGCCAGCAGCTTAGAGTCTCGGACCACTCTGGAAGGACAAGCTTGCTTT.

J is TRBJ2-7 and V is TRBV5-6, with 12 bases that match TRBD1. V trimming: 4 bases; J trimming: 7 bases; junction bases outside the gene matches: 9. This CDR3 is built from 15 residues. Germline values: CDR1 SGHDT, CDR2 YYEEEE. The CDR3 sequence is CASSGGTGGAREQYV. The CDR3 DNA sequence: TGTGCCAGCAGCGGGGGGACAGGGGGCGCGAGGGAGCAGTACGTC.

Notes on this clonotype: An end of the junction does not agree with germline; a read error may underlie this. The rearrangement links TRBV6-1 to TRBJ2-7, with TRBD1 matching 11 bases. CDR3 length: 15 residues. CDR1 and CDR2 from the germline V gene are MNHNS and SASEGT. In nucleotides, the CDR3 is TGTGTCAGCAGTTCCACGGGACAGGGGGCCTACGAGCAGTACTTC. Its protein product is CVSSSTGQGAYEQYF.

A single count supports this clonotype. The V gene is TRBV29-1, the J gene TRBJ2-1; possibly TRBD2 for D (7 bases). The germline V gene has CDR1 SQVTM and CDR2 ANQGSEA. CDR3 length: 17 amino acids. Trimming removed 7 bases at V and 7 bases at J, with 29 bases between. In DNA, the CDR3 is TGCAGCGCGGGGGGCAGGGGAAGCTCGGGCCGAGGGAATGAGCAGTTCTTC. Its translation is CSAGGRGSSGRGNEQFF.

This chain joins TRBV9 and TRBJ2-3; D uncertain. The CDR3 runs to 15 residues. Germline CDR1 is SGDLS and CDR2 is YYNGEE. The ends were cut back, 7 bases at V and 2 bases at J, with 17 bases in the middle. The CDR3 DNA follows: TGTGCCAGCGGAAAGGGCACCCGCCACACAGATACGCAGTATTTT. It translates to CASGKGTRHTDTQYF.